This TCR beta chain was found in a study of siplizumab effects on memory and regulatory T cells (dated 2019 in TCRdb). About the investigation overall: The study examined how the anti-CD2 antibody siplizumab affects alloreactive T-cell subsets in allogeneic mixed lymphocyte reactions built from human PBMCs. Here is what the overall study found, with its caveats: A naive or memory phenotype could not be assigned to roughly 80-95% of proliferating CD4+ or CD8+ clones. Of the alloreactive CD4+ clones that could be mapped, the Treg-derived share averaged approximately 69% with siplizumab compared with approximately 30% in control reactions. Whether proliferating Tregs from siplizumab cultures actually had suppressive function was not functionally confirmed. Because sequences below about 10^-5 frequency were poorly captured, only a minor fraction of alloreactive clones could be mapped to unstimulated subsets. Siplizumab significantly reduced the cumulative frequency of alloreactive sequences traceable to unstimulated CD4+ memory T cells. Greater diversity appeared to be present in unstimulated naive T cells than in memory T cells, and a substantial contribution to the alloresponse seemed to be made by naive cells.

Including cysteine and phenylalanine, the CDR3 has 14 amino acids. Kept here is only the CDR3 DNA, which spans 42 bases and is read in frame from base 1. V and J lose 4 bases and 9 bases, and a span of 17 bases separates them. For CDR1 and CDR2, the germline V gene lists SGHRS and YFSETQ. Sorted unstimulated T cells, along with proliferating T cells recovered from mixed lymphocyte reactions, underwent TCRbeta CDR3 sequencing. Fresh whole blood from about 9 HLA-typed healthy donors was used as the source from which PBMCs were isolated. Libraries were built with the immunoSEQ multiplex PCR assay. Each sample had around 92,000 TCR templates assayed by the deep sequencing platform. Genomic DNA extracted from sorted T cells was used for TCRbeta CDR3 sequencing. From the authors' description of their analysis: Clonal analysis of TCRbeta CDR3 data was done in the R programming language. Unstimulated samples were compared with post-reaction CFSE-low samples to define alloreactive CD4+ and CD8+ clones. Regulatory or non-regulatory origin was assigned to alloreactive CD4+ clones by matching of sequences to sorted unstimulated Treg and non-Treg repertoires. The clones in this table, taken by TCRdb from immuneACCESS, are in-frame only. Not every clone is retained; where verified, under half of the shortfall comes from an unresolved V gene, and the cause of the rest is unknown. The V and J calls and clone size were taken over from that table, and D and trimming were inferred from the DNA. The sample profile shows about 110,000 clones; roughly 92% of them were found once. The ten largest account for approximately 1.2% of the sample.

With regard to this clone: Its specific antigen is unknown. Base-call qualities are not available, and no considerably larger clone is one nucleotide away.

The TCR sequence derives from a human donor in good health. The sequence is built from TRBV5-1 and TRBJ2-1; the D gene is possibly TRBD1, with 7 bases matching. The specimen sequenced was CD4+ T cells sorted from blood. The CDR3 has the sequence CASSAGQSLGEQFF. The nucleotide sequence is TGCGCCAGCAGCGCGGGACAGAGCTTGGGTGAGCAGTTCTTC.